The rows below give T cell receptor beta chains drawn from one sample of a study of shared clonotypes between healthy human individuals. The assay was immunoSEQ multiplex PCR, and TCRdb's table has in-frame clones only and misses some. Of about 650,000 clones listed, 95% are singletons. The sequenced material came from naive CD8+ T cells sorted from blood. These receptors all come from a woman in her thirties in good health. The CDR3 runs from the conserved cysteine through the conserved F or W. The order of the fields is CDR3 DNA, CDR3 protein, J gene, clone size, CDR3 length, V gene, D gene. A D gene is named only where the DNA matches it firmly. Clone size is given for some rows only: seen once, a few or many times, or a class if the clone is expanded.

DNA: TGTGCCAGCAGTTCGAAACCGGGACAGACGAGCTCCTACGAGCAGTACTTC
CDR3: CASSSKPGQTSSYEQYF
J: TRBJ2-7
size: -
length: 17
V: TRBV27
D: TRBD1

DNA: TGTGCCAGCAACACCGGGACAGGGGTACCTGGCGGAGAAGCTTTCTTT
CDR3: CASNTGTGVPGGEAFF
J: TRBJ1-1
size: -
length: 16
V: TRBV5-6
D: TRBD1

DNA: TGTGCCAGCAGCTTATTTCAGGGGGCGGTCGACTACGAGCAGTACTTC
CDR3: CASSLFQGAVDYEQYF
J: TRBJ2-7
size: -
length: 16
V: TRBV7-9
D: TRBD1

DNA: TGTGCCAGCAGCGAGGGGGGCGCGGGAAACACCATATATTTT
CDR3: CASSEGGAGNTIYF
J: TRBJ1-3
size: once
length: 14
V: TRBV9
D: -

DNA: TGTGCCAGTAGTATAGCGACAGAGCCGTACAATGAGCAGTTCTTC
CDR3: CASSIATEPYNEQFF
J: TRBJ2-1
size: once
length: 15
V: TRBV19
D: -

DNA: TGTGCCAGCAGCTTAGAAGGGTTGGGAGAGCAGTACTTC
CDR3: CASSLEGLGEQYF
J: TRBJ2-7
size: -
length: 13
V: TRBV7-9
D: -

DNA: TGTGCCAGTAGTGGGGGACAGGGGGCATCCTACGAGCAGTACTTC
CDR3: CASSGGQGASYEQYF
J: TRBJ2-7
size: -
length: 15
V: TRBV19
D: TRBD1

DNA: TGTGCCAGCAGCGACGACAGGGGGGGAACTGAAGCTTTCTTT
CDR3: CASSDDRGGTEAFF
J: TRBJ1-1
size: -
length: 14
V: TRBV5-6
D: TRBD1

DNA: TGTGCCGTCCTCTGGGAGGTCAATGAGCAGTTCTTC
CDR3: CAVLWEVNEQFF
J: TRBJ2-1
size: -
length: 12
V: TRBV7-9
D: -

DNA: TGTGCCAGCAGCTTAGTTTGGGCTAGCGGGGTCACAGATACGCAGTATTTT
CDR3: CASSLVWASGVTDTQYF
J: TRBJ2-3
size: once
length: 17
V: TRBV11-2
D: TRBD2

DNA: TGTGCCAGCAGTGGGACTAGCGGAAGCACAGATACGCAGTATTTT
CDR3: CASSGTSGSTDTQYF
J: TRBJ2-3
size: -
length: 15
V: TRBV9
D: TRBD2

DNA: TGTGCCAGCAGCTCTGGGTCTGGGGCCAACGTCCTGACTTTC
CDR3: CASSSGSGANVLTF
J: TRBJ2-6
size: -
length: 14
V: TRBV11-2
D: -

DNA: TGTGCCAGTAGTGGGCAGGGTGGGTTTGATACTGAAGCTTTCTTT
CDR3: CASSGQGGFDTEAFF
J: TRBJ1-1
size: -
length: 15
V: TRBV19
D: -

DNA: TGTGCCAGCAGCTCCGTCGGGACTAGCGGGTACACAGATACGCAGTATTTT
CDR3: CASSSVGTSGYTDTQYF
J: TRBJ2-3
size: -
length: 17
V: TRBV7-2
D: TRBD2

DNA: TGTGCCAGCAGCTTACGCGATACGCAGTATTTT
CDR3: CASSLRDTQYF
J: TRBJ2-3
size: -
length: 11
V: TRBV11-2
D: -

DNA: TGTGCCAGCAGCCACAAGAGCTCCTACAATGAGCAGTTCTTC
CDR3: CASSHKSSYNEQFF
J: TRBJ2-1
size: -
length: 14
V: TRBV6-1
D: -